These T cell receptor beta chains were read from a single sample in a study of T cells in Graves' hyperthyroidism and ophthalmopathy. One entry per CDR3 protein, called by TCRdb with MiXCR from the multiplex PCR reads. Found here are hundreds of thousands of distinct CDR3 sequences, 15% to 20% of them singletons; the top ten hold roughly 3%. The specimen sequenced was blood. Receptor source: a woman in her forties with Graves' ophthalmopathy. Each CDR3 is given with its conserved first and last residue. Fields, in order: J gene, clone size, V gene, D gene, CDR3 protein, CDR3 DNA. D genes are given only for firm matches. A clone size is listed for some rows: how often the clone was seen (once, few, many), or a class if it is expanded.

j_gene: TRBJ1-2; abundance: .; v_gene: TRBV2; d_gene: .; CDR3aa: CASTGFGTYTF; CDR3nt: TGTGCCAGCACGGGATTCGGGACCTACACCTTC
j_gene: TRBJ1-2; abundance: .; v_gene: TRBV6-1; d_gene: .; CDR3aa: CASSPKGNGYTF; CDR3nt: TGTGCCAGCAGCCCAAAGGGGAATGGCTACACCTTC
j_gene: TRBJ2-7; abundance: .; v_gene: TRBV27; d_gene: .; CDR3aa: CASKRDWLTYEQYF; CDR3nt: TGTGCCAGCAAACGGGACTGGTTAACCTACGAGCAGTACTTC
j_gene: TRBJ2-1; abundance: many; v_gene: TRBV3-1; d_gene: TRBD2; CDR3aa: CASSPTSGRYEQFF; CDR3nt: TGTGCCAGCAGCCCAACTAGCGGGAGATATGAGCAGTTCTTC
j_gene: TRBJ2-1; abundance: many; v_gene: TRBV11-2; d_gene: .; CDR3aa: CASSWGSYNEQFF; CDR3nt: TGTGCCAGCTCCTGGGGCTCCTACAATGAGCAGTTCTTC
j_gene: TRBJ2-1; abundance: many; v_gene: TRBV7-8; d_gene: TRBD2; CDR3aa: CASSQARRFGTSGSNEQFF; CDR3nt: TGTGCCAGCAGCCAAGCCCGACGGTTCGGGACTAGCGGGAGCAATGAGCAGTTCTTC
j_gene: TRBJ1-1; abundance: .; v_gene: TRBV20-1; d_gene: .; CDR3aa: CSARDAGAGREAFF; CDR3nt: TGCAGTGCTAGAGATGCGGGAGCGGGACGAGAAGCTTTCTTT
j_gene: TRBJ1-6; abundance: many; v_gene: TRBV6-5; d_gene: TRBD1; CDR3aa: CASSYSIGQGINSPLHF; CDR3nt: TGTGCCAGCAGTTACTCGATTGGACAGGGAATAAATTCACCCCTCCACTTT
j_gene: TRBJ2-7; abundance: many; v_gene: TRBV7-8; d_gene: TRBD2; CDR3aa: CASSFGSGIDEQYF; CDR3nt: TGTGCCAGCAGCTTTGGAAGCGGGATTGACGAGCAGTACTTC
j_gene: TRBJ2-7; abundance: many; v_gene: TRBV3-1; d_gene: TRBD2; CDR3aa: CASSQGALAAAYEQYF; CDR3nt: TGTGCCAGCAGCCAAGGGGCACTAGCGGCGGCCTACGAGCAGTACTTC
j_gene: TRBJ2-7; abundance: many; v_gene: TRBV6-2/TRBV6-3; d_gene: TRBD2; CDR3aa: CASSYFGSGNYEQYF; CDR3nt: TGTGCCAGCAGTTACTTCGGTAGCGGGAACTACGAGCAGTACTTC
j_gene: TRBJ1-1; abundance: many; v_gene: TRBV2; d_gene: .; CDR3aa: CASSPTAEAFF; CDR3nt: TGTGCCAGCAGTCCTACAGCTGAAGCTTTCTTT
j_gene: TRBJ2-5; abundance: many; v_gene: TRBV18; d_gene: .; CDR3aa: CASSPRSGDQETQYF; CDR3nt: TGTGCCAGCTCACCACGGTCAGGGGACCAAGAGACCCAGTACTTC
j_gene: TRBJ2-2; abundance: .; v_gene: TRBV7-3; d_gene: .; CDR3aa: CASSAHGGNTGELFF; CDR3nt: TGTGCCAGCAGCGCGCACGGCGGCAACACCGGGGAGCTGTTTTTT
j_gene: TRBJ1-5; abundance: many; v_gene: TRBV28; d_gene: .; CDR3aa: CASRLGGPVNQPQHF; CDR3nt: TGTGCCAGCAGACTGGGGGGTCCTGTCAATCAGCCCCAGCATTTT
j_gene: TRBJ1-5; abundance: few; v_gene: TRBV30; d_gene: .; CDR3aa: CAWSWEGTYSNQPQHF; CDR3nt: TGTGCCTGGAGTTGGGAGGGCACTTATAGCAATCAGCCCCAGCATTTT
j_gene: TRBJ2-5; abundance: few; v_gene: TRBV4-1; d_gene: TRBD1; CDR3aa: CASSQSGTTGAQETQYF; CDR3nt: TGCGCCAGCAGCCAATCTGGAACAACAGGGGCCCAAGAGACCCAGTACTTC
j_gene: TRBJ2-2; abundance: many; v_gene: TRBV6-1; d_gene: TRBD2; CDR3aa: CASSGGRPNTGELFF; CDR3nt: TGTGCCAGCAGTGGCGGGAGGCCGAACACCGGGGAGCTGTTTTTT
j_gene: TRBJ1-1; abundance: .; v_gene: TRBV4-1; d_gene: .; CDR3aa: CASSQVRTMNTEAFF; CDR3nt: TGCGCCAGCAGCCAGGTACGAACAATGAACACTGAAGCTTTCTTT
j_gene: TRBJ2-4; abundance: .; v_gene: TRBV6-5; d_gene: .; CDR3aa: CASSYSGPGKNIQYF; CDR3nt: TGTGCCAGCAGTTACTCGGGGCCGGGCAAAAACATTCAGTACTTC
j_gene: TRBJ2-2; abundance: many; v_gene: TRBV2; d_gene: .; CDR3aa: CASSASRGNAGELFF; CDR3nt: TGTGCCAGCAGTGCTAGCCGGGGGAACGCCGGGGAGCTGTTTTTT
j_gene: TRBJ2-1; abundance: many; v_gene: TRBV5-1; d_gene: TRBD2; CDR3aa: CASRGGKGNNEQFF; CDR3nt: TGCGCCAGCAGGGGGGGGAAAGGGAACAATGAGCAGTTCTTC
j_gene: TRBJ2-1; abundance: .; v_gene: TRBV5-5; d_gene: .; CDR3aa: CASSWTDNEQFF; CDR3nt: TGTGCCAGCAGCTGGACAGACAATGAGCAGTTCTTC
j_gene: TRBJ1-1; abundance: many; v_gene: TRBV6-1; d_gene: .; CDR3aa: CASRPRAGVITEAFF; CDR3nt: TGTGCCAGCAGACCACGAGCAGGGGTAATCACTGAAGCTTTCTTT
j_gene: TRBJ1-2; abundance: .; v_gene: TRBV15; d_gene: .; CDR3aa: CATSSRSNYGYTF; CDR3nt: TGTGCCACCAGCAGTCGCAGTAACTATGGCTACACCTTC
j_gene: TRBJ1-4; abundance: .; v_gene: TRBV7-6; d_gene: TRBD1; CDR3aa: CASSLGSRDRHEKLFF; CDR3nt: TGTGCCAGCAGCTTAGGAAGCCGGGACAGGCATGAAAAACTGTTTTTT
j_gene: TRBJ1-3; abundance: few; v_gene: TRBV6-1; d_gene: .; CDR3aa: CASSELGGYFGNTIYF; CDR3nt: TGTGCCAGCAGTGAATTGGGGGGATATTTTGGAAACACCATATATTTT
j_gene: TRBJ2-3; abundance: .; v_gene: TRBV20-1; d_gene: TRBD1; CDR3aa: CSASQGAPTDTQYF; CDR3nt: TGCAGTGCTTCTCAGGGGGCCCCCACAGATACGCAGTATTTT
j_gene: TRBJ2-7; abundance: .; v_gene: TRBV19; d_gene: .; CDR3aa: CASRLAEGYYEQYF; CDR3nt: TGTGCCAGTAGACTGGCGGAGGGTTACTACGAGCAGTACTTC
j_gene: TRBJ1-2; abundance: many; v_gene: TRBV3-1; d_gene: TRBD1; CDR3aa: CASSGRQGQADGYTF; CDR3nt: TGTGCCAGCAGCGGACGACAGGGACAGGCGGATGGCTACACCTTC
j_gene: TRBJ2-1; abundance: many; v_gene: TRBV20-1; d_gene: .; CDR3aa: CSPNRAGINEQFF; CDR3nt: TGCAGTCCTAACCGGGCGGGGATTAATGAGCAGTTCTTC
j_gene: TRBJ1-4; abundance: many; v_gene: TRBV20-1; d_gene: TRBD1; CDR3aa: CSARENRGLFEKLFF; CDR3nt: TGCAGTGCTAGAGAAAACAGGGGACTTTTTGAAAAACTGTTTTTT
j_gene: TRBJ2-5; abundance: many; v_gene: TRBV20-1; d_gene: .; CDR3aa: CSANLETQYF; CDR3nt: TGCAGTGCTAATTTAGAGACCCAGTACTTC
j_gene: TRBJ1-2; abundance: many; v_gene: TRBV28; d_gene: .; CDR3aa: CASSSDSGVYGYTF; CDR3nt: TGTGCCAGCAGTTCCGACTCAGGGGTCTATGGCTACACCTTC
j_gene: TRBJ1-2; abundance: many; v_gene: TRBV7-2; d_gene: TRBD1; CDR3aa: CASSLGTGRNYGYTF; CDR3nt: TGTGCCAGCAGCTTAGGGACAGGGCGGAACTATGGCTACACCTTC